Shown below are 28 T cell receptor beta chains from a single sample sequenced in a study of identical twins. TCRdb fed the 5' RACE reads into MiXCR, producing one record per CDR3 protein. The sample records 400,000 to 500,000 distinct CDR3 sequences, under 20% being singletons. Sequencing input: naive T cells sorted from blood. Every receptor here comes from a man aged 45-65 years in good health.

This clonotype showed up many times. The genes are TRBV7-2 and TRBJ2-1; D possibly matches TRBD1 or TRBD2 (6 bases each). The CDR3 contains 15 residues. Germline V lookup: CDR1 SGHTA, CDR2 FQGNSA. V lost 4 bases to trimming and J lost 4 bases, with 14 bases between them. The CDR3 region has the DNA TGTGCCAGCAGCTACTACGGGGGCTCATACAATGAGCAGTTCTTC. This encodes CASSYYGGSYNEQFF. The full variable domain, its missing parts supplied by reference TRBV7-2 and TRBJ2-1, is GAGVSQSPSNKVTEKGKDVELRCDPISGHTALYWYRQSLGQGLEFLIYFQGNSAPDKSGLPSDRFSAERTGGSVSTLTIQRTQQEDSAVYLCASSYYGGSYNEQFFGPGTRLTVL.

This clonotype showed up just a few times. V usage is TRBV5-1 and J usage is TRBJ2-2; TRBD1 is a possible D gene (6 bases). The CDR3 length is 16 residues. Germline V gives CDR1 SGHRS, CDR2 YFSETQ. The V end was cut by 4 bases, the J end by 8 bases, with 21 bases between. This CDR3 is CASSVPRDRLSGELFF. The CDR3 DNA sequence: TGCGCCAGCAGCGTGCCGCGCGACAGGTTATCGGGGGAGCTGTTTTTT.

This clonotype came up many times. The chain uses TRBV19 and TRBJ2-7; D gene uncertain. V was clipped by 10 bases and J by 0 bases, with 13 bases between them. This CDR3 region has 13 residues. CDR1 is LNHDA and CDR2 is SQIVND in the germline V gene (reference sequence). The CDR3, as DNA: TGTGCCACCCGGCCACCAAGCTCCTACGAGCAGTACTTC. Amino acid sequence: CATRPPSSYEQYF.

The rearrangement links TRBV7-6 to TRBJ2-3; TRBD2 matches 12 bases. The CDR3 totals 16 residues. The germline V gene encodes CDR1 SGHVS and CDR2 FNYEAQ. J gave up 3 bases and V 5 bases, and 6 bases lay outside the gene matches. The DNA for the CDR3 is TGTGCCAGCAGCGCCCTAGCGGGGGGGCCAACAGATACGCAGTATTTT. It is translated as CASSALAGGPTDTQYF.

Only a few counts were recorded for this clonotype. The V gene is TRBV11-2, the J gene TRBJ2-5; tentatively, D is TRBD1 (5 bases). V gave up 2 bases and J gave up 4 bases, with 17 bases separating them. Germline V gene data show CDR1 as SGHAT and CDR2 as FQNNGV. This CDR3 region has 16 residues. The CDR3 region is CASSLKAGMVRETQYF. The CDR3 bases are TGTGCCAGCAGCTTAAAAGCAGGGATGGTAAGAGAGACCCAGTACTTC.

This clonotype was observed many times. CDR3 region: CASSQEGTNEKLFF. The CDR3 bases are TGTGCCAGCAGCCAAGAGGGGACTAATGAAAAACTGTTTTTT. The chain has TRBV3-1 and TRBJ1-4; D not resolved. V gave up 0 bases and J gave up 2 bases, with 4 bases separating them. Per germline, CDR1 LGHDT and CDR2 YNNKEL (reference sequence). CDR3 length equals 14 residues.

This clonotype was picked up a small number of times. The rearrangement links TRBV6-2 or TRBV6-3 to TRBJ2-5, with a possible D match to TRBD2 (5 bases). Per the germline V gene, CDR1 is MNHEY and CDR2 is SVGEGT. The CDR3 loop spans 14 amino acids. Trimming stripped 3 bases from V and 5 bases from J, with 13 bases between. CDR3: CASSYFSGGETQYF. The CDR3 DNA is TGTGCCAGCAGTTATTTTTCCGGCGGGGAGACCCAGTACTTC.

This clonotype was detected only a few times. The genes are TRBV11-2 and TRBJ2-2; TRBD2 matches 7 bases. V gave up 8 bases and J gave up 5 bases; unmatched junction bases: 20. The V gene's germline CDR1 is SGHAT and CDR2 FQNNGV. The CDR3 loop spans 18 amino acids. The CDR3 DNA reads TGTGCCAGCTATAAAGCTGGACTAGTGATACCGGGGACCGGGGAGCTGTTTTTT. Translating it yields CASYKAGLVIPGTGELFF.

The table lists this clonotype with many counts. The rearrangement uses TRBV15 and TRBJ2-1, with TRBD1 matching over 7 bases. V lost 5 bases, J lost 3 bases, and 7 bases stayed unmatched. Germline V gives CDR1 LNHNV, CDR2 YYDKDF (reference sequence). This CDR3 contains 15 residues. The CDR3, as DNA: TGTGCCACCAGCTTCAGGGGGAATTACTACAATGAGCAGTTCTTC. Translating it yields CATSFRGNYYNEQFF.

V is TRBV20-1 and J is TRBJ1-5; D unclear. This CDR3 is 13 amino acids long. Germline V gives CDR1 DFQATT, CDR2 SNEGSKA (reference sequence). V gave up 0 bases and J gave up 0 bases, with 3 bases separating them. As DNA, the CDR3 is TGCAGTGCTAGAGACAGTAGCAATCAGCCCCAGCATTTT. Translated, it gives CSARDSSNQPQHF.

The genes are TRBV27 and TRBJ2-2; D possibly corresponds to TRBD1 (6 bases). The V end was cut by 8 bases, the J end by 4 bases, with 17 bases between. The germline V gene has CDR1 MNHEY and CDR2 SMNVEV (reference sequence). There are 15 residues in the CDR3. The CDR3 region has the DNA TGTGCCAGCCGGAGGTCCGGACAGCCCACCGGGGAGCTGTTTTTT. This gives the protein CASRRSGQPTGELFF.

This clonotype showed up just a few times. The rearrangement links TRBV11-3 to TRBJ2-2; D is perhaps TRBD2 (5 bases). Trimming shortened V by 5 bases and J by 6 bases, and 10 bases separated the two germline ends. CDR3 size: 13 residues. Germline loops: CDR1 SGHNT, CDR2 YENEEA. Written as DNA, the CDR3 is TGTGCCAGCAGCCGTGACGGGGCCGGGGAGCTGTTTTTT. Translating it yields CASSRDGAGELFF.

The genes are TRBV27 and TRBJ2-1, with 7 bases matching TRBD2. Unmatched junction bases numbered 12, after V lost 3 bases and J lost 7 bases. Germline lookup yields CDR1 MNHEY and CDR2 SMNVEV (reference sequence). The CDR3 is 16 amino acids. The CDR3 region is CASSLKAGVSSNEQFF. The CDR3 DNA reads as TGTGCCAGCAGTTTGAAGGCGGGGGTGAGCTCGAATGAGCAGTTCTTC.

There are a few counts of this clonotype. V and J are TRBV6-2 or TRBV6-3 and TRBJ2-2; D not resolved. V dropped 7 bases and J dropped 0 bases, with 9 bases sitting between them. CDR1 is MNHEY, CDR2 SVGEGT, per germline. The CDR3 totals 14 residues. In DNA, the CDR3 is TGTGCCAGCAACCACCTAGCGAACACCGGGGAGCTGTTTTTT. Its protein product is CASNHLANTGELFF.

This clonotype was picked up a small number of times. CDR3 nucleotide sequence: TGTGCCAGCAGCCCACTGTTCTCGACAGGGGTGTTCCACAATGAGCAGTTCTTC. Its translation: CASSPLFSTGVFHNEQFF. The chain combines TRBV11-1 with TRBJ2-1, with 8 bases matching TRBD1. This CDR3 has 18 residues. The trim removed 5 bases at V and 5 bases at J, leaving 17 bases unmatched. Germline lookup yields CDR1 SGHAT and CDR2 FQDESV (reference sequence).

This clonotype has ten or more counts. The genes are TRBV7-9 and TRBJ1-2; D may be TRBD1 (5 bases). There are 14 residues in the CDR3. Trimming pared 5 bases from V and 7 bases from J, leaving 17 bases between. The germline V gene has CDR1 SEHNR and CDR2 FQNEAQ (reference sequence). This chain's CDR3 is CASSTSGDFGGYTF. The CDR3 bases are TGTGCCAGCAGCACGTCCGGGGACTTTGGTGGCTACACCTTC. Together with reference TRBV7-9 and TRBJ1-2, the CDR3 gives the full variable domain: DTGVSQNPRHKITKRGQNVTFRCDPISEHNRLYWYRQTLGQGPEFLTYFQNEAQLEKSRLLSDRFSAERPKGSFSTLEIQRTEQGDSAMYLCASSTSGDFGGYTFGSGTRLTVV.

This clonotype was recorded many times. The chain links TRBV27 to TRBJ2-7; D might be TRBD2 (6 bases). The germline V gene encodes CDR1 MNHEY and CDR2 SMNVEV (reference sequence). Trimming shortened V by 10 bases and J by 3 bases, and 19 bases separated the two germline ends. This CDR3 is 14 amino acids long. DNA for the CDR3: TGTGCCACGTCCCCGGGACTTGTGGGCTACGAGCAGTACTTC. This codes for CATSPGLVGYEQYF.

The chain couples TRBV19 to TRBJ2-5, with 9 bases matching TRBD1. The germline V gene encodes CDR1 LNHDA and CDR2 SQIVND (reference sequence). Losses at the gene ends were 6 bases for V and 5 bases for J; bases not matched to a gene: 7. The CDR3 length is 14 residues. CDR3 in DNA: TGTGCCAGTAGCCCCGACAGGGGGTTTGAGACCCAGTACTTC. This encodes CASSPDRGFETQYF.

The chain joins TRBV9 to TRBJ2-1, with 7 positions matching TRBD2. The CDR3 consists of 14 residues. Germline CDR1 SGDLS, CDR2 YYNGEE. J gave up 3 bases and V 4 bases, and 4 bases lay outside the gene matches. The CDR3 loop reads CASSSRTSYNEQFF. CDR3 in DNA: TGTGCCAGCAGCTCCCGGACTAGCTACAATGAGCAGTTCTTC.

CDR3 loop: CASGEGTAGQPQHF. The DNA of the CDR3 is TGTGCCAGCGGGGAGGGGACAGCTGGGCAGCCCCAGCATTTT. The V call is TRBV25-1, the J call TRBJ1-5, with 7 bases lining up with TRBD1. V shed 8 bases, J shed 7 bases, and the junction held 11 bases outside the gene matches. The CDR3 consists of 14 residues. CDR1 and CDR2 from the germline V gene are MGHDK and SYGVNS.

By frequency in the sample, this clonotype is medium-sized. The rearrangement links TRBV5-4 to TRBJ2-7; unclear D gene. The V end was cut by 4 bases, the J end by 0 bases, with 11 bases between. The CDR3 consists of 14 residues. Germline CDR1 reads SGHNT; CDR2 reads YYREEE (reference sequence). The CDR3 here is CASSHLADSYEQYF. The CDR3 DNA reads TGTGCCAGCAGCCACCTGGCTGACTCCTACGAGCAGTACTTC. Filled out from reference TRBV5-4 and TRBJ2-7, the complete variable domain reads ETGVTQSPTHLIKTRGQQVTLRCSSQSGHNTVSWYQQALGQGPQFIFQYYREEENGRGNFPPRFSGLQFPNYSSELNVNALELDDSALYLCASSHLADSYEQYFGPGTRLTVT.

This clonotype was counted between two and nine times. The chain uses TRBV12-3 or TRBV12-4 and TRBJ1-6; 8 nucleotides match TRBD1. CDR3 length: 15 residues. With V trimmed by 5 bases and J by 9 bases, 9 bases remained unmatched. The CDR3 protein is CASSKTGVVISPLHF. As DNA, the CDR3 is TGTGCCAGCAGTAAGACAGGGGTGGTAATTTCACCCCTCCACTTT.

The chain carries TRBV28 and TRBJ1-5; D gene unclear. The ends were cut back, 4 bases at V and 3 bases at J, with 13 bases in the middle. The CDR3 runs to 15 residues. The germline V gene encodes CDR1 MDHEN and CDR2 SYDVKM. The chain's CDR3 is CASSWRAGLNQPQHF. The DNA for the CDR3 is TGTGCCAGCAGTTGGCGTGCGGGCCTCAATCAGCCCCAGCATTTT.

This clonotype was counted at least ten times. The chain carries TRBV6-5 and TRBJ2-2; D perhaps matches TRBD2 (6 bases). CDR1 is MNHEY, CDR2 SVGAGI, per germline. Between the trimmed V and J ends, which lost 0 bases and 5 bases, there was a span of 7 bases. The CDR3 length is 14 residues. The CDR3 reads CASSYSGLTGELFF. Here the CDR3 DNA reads TGTGCCAGCAGTTACTCGGGACTGACCGGGGAGCTGTTTTTT.

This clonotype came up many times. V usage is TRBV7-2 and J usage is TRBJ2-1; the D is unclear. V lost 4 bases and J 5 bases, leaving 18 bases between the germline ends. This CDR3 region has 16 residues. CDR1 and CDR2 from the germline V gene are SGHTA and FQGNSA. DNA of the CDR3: TGTGCCAGCAGCTCCCGGGCCACCAGGACCAACAATGAGCAGTTCTTC. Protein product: CASSSRATRTNNEQFF.

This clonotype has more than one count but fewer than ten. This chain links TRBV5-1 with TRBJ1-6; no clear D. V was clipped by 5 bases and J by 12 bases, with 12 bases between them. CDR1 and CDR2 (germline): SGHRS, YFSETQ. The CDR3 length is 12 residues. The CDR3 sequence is CASRLTGEPLHF. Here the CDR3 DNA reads TGCGCCAGCAGACTGACGGGCGAACCCCTCCACTTT.

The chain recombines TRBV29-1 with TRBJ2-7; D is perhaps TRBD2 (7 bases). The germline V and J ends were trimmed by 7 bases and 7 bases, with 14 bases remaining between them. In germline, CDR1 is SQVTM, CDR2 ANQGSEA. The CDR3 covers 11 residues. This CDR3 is CSAGGRREQYF. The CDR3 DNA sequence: TGCAGCGCCGGGGGGCGCCGAGAGCAGTACTTC.

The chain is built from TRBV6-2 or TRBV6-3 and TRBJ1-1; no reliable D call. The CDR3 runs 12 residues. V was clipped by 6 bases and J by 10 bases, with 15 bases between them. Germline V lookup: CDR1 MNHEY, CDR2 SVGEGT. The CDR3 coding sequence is TGTGCCAGCAGGCCCGGTAGTGGTCTAGCTTTCTTT. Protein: CASRPGSGLAFF.